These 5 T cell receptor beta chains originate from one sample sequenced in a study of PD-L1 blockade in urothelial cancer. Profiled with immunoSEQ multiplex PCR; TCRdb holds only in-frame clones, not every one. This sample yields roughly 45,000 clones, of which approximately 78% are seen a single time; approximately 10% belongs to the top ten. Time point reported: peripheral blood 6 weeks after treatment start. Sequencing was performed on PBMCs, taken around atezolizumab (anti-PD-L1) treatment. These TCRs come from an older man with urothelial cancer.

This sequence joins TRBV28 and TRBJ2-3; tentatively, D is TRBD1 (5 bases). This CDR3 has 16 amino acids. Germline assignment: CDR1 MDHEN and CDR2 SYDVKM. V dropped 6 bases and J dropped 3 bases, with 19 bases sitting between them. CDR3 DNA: TGTGCCAGCAGGCCCGTCCTAGGGGTAGAAACAGATACGCAGTATTTT. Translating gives CASRPVLGVETDTQYF.

DNA for the CDR3: TGCGCCAGCAGCTTCACACCGACCGGGGAGCTGTTTTTT. Amino acids: CASSFTPTGELFF. The chain combines TRBV10-1 with TRBJ2-2; D is undetermined. This CDR3 contains 13 residues. Trimming took 6 bases from V and 5 from J, leaving 10 bases between them. The germline gives CDR1 WNHNN, CDR2 SYGVQD (reference sequence).

The DNA for the CDR3 is TGTGCCAGCAGCTTCGATAGCGCAGTCTACGAGCAGTACTTC. The encoded protein is CASSFDSAVYEQYF. The rearrangement uses TRBV11-2 and TRBJ2-7; possible D gene TRBD2, 5 bases. CDR3 length: 14 residues. From germline, CDR1 is SGHAT and CDR2 FQNNGV. Between the trimmed V and J ends, which lost 3 bases and 3 bases, there was a span of 12 bases.

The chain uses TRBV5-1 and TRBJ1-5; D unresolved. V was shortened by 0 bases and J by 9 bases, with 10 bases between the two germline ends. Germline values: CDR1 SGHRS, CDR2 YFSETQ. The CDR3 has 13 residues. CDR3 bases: TGCGCCAGCAGCTTGGCGGGGAGTCGGCCCCAGCATTTT. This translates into CASSLAGSRPQHF.

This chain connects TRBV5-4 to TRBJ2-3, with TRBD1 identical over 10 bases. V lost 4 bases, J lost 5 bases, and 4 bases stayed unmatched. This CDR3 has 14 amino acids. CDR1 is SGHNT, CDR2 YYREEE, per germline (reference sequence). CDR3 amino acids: CASSGTGAEDTQYF. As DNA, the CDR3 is TGTGCCAGCAGCGGGACAGGGGCGGAAGATACGCAGTATTTT. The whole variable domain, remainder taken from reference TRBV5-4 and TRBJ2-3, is ETGVTQSPTHLIKTRGQQVTLRCSSQSGHNTVSWYQQALGQGPQFIFQYYREEENGRGNFPPRFSGLQFPNYSSELNVNALELDDSALYLCASSGTGAEDTQYFGPGTRLTVL.